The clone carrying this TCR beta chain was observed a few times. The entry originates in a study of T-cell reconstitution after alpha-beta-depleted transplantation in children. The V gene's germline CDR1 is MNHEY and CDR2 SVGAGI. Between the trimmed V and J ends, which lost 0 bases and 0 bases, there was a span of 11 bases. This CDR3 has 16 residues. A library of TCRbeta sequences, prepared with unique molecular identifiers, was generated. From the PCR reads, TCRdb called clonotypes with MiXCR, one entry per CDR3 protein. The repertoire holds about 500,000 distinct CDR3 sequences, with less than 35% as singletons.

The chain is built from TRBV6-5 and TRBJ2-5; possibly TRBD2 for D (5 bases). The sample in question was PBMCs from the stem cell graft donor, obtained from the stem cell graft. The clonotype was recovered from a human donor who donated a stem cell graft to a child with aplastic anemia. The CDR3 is CASSYSISGYQETQYF. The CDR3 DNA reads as TGTGCCAGCAGTTACTCGATATCGGGGTACCAAGAGACCCAGTACTTC.